The 8 T cell receptor beta chains reported below all come from one sample, sequenced in a study of blood T cell repertoires in COVID-19 (dated by TCRdb to 2019 to 2021). The library was produced with the immunoSEQ multiplex PCR assay. This is the immuneACCESS table as TCRdb keeps it, with only in-frame sequences that have V and J called. A part of the clones is gone; compared with another copy, unresolved V genes explain less than half, and the rest is unexplained. The sample profile shows 95,000 to 150,000 clones; roughly 85% of them were found once. Around 4% of the sample goes to the ten largest clones. The sequenced sample consisted of peripheral blood. These receptors all come from a man aged 40-49 years with acute or convalescent COVID-19.

The J gene is TRBJ1-2, the V gene TRBV4-2; D may be TRBD1 (5 bases). The V end lost 2 bases, the J end lost 1 base, and 8 bases lay between the germline ends. The CDR3 has 14 amino acids. CDR1 and CDR2 from the germline V gene are LGHNA and YNFKEQ. The CDR3 here is CASSQLQDNYGYTF. The DNA of the CDR3 is TGTGCCAGCAGCCAACTACAGGATAACTATGGCTACACCTTC.

This clone is a singleton in its sample. The chain employs TRBV24-1 and TRBJ1-5; 8 nucleotides match TRBD1. CDR1 is KGHDR, CDR2 SFDVKD, per germline. CDR3 length: 18 residues. V lost 4 bases and J lost 2; bases outside the gene matches: 12. CDR3 in amino acids: CATSDKDRVKCCNQPQHF. The CDR3, as DNA: TGTGCCACCAGTGACAAGGACAGGGTGAAGTGTTGCAATCAGCCCCAGCATTTT.

The chain employs TRBV18 and TRBJ1-2, with TRBD1 identical over 9 bases. The CDR3 consists of 13 residues. With V trimmed by 4 bases and J by 6 bases, 3 bases remained unmatched. The germline V gene encodes CDR1 KGHSH and CDR2 LQKENI. CDR3 bases: TGTGCCAGCTCACGGGACAGGGACGATGGCTACACCTTC. It is translated as CASSRDRDDGYTF.

The chain is built from TRBV5-1 and TRBJ1-2, with 10 bases that match TRBD1. Looked up from germline, CDR1 is SGHRS and CDR2 is YFSETQ. Trimming at V came to 4 bases and at J to 10 bases, leaving 10 bases not matched to a gene. This CDR3 is 14 amino acids long. Here the CDR3 DNA reads TGCGCCAGCAGCAAGTATACGACAGGGGGCGACTACACCTTC. Translated, it gives CASSKYTTGGDYTF.

This chain links TRBV27 with TRBJ1-5; 11 nucleotides line up with TRBD1. Trimming cost V 3 bases and J 4 bases; bases outside gene matches: 2. The length of the CDR3 is 15 residues. The germline V gene has CDR1 MNHEY and CDR2 SMNVEV (reference sequence). The CDR3 region has the DNA TGTGCCAGCAGTTTGGGGACAGGGGGTAATCAGCCCCAGCATTTT. Protein product: CASSLGTGGNQPQHF.

The V gene is TRBV6-2 or TRBV6-3, the J gene TRBJ2-2; D gene uncertain. Trimming stripped 2 bases from V and 1 base from J, with 8 bases between. The CDR3 covers 15 residues. The germline V gene encodes CDR1 MNHEY and CDR2 SVGEGT. CDR3 sequence reads: CASSYGGRNTGELFF. The CDR3 DNA reads TGTGCCAGCAGTTACGGCGGCAGGAACACCGGGGAGCTGTTTTTT.

This chain uses TRBV6-5 with TRBJ1-6, with 9 bases matching TRBD1. Germline V gene data show CDR1 as MNHEY and CDR2 as SVGAGI. CDR3 length: 15 residues. The trim removed 4 bases at V and 6 bases at J, leaving 4 bases unmatched. CDR3 bases: TGTGCCAGCAGTTCTCCGGGACAGGGTAATTCACCCCTCCACTTT. Protein: CASSSPGQGNSPLHF.

The chain recombines TRBV6-6 with TRBJ2-1, with TRBD1 identical over 9 bases. The CDR3 runs 17 residues. Per the germline V gene, CDR1 is MNHNY and CDR2 is SVGAGI (reference sequence). Unmatched junction bases numbered 14, after V lost 6 bases and J lost 5 bases. In DNA, the CDR3 is TGTGCCAGCAGCCGAAGACCGGGACAGGGAGTCAACAATGAGCAGTTCTTC. Its translation: CASSRRPGQGVNNEQFF.